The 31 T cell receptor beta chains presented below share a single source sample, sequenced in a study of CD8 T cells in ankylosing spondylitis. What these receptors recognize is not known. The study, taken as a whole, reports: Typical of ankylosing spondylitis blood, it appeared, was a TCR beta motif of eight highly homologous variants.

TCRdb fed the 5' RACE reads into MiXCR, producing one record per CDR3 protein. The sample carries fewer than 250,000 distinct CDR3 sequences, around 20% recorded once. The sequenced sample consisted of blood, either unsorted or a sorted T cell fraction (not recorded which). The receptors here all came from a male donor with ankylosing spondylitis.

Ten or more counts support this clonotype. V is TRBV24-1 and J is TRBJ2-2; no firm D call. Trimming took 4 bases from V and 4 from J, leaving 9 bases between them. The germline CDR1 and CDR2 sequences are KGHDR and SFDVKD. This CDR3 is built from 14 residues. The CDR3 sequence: CATSESAGTGELFF. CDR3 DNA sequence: TGTGCCACCAGTGAAAGCGCCGGCACCGGGGAGCTGTTTTTT.

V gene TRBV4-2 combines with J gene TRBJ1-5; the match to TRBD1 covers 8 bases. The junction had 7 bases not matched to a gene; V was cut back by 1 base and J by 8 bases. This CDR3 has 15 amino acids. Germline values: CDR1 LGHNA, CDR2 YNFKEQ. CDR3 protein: CASSQGQGAGEPQHF. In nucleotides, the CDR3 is TGTGCCAGCAGCCAAGGCCAGGGGGCGGGAGAGCCCCAGCATTTT.

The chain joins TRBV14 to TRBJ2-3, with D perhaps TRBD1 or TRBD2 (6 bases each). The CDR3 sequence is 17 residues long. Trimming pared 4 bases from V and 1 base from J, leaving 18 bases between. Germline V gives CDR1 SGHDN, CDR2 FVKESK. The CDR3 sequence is CASSPRIWGAGTDTQYF. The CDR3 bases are TGTGCCAGCAGCCCGCGTATATGGGGGGCCGGCACAGATACGCAGTATTTT.

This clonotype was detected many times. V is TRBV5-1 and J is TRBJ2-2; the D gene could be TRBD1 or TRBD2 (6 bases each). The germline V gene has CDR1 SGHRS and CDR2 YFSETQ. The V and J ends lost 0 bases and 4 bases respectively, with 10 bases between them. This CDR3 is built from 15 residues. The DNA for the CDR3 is TGCGCCAGCAGCTTGGCCGGAGGGGGCACCGGGGAGCTGTTTTTT. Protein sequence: CASSLAGGGTGELFF.

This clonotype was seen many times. This CDR3 is CASTATELNTEAFF. The CDR3 DNA sequence: TGTGCCTCGACAGCGACTGAATTGAACACTGAAGCTTTCTTT. This chain uses TRBV10-3 with TRBJ1-1, with D possibly TRBD1 on 5 matching bases. The germline CDR1 and CDR2 sequences are ENHRY and SYGVKD. V lost 11 bases and J lost 0, with 16 bases in between. The CDR3 spans 14 residues.

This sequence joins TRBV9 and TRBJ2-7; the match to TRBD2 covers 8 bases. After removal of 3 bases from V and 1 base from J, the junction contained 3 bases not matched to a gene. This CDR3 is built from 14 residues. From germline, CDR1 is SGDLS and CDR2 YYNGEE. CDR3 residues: CASSGSGASYEQYF. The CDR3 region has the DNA TGTGCCAGCAGCGGTAGCGGGGCATCCTACGAGCAGTACTTC. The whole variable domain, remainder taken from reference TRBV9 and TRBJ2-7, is DSGVTQTPKHLITATGQRVTLRCSPRSGDLSVYWYQQSLDQGLQFLIQYYNGEERAKGNILERFSAQQFPDLHSELNLSSLELGDSALYFCASSGSGASYEQYFGPGTRLTVT.

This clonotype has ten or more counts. The CDR3 here is CSVDWGSEAFF. CDR3 sequence (DNA): TGCAGCGTTGATTGGGGAAGTGAAGCTTTCTTT. The chain combines TRBV29-1 with TRBJ1-1; D ambiguous. Germline CDR1 is SQVTM and CDR2 is ANQGSEA. V lost 3 bases, J lost 7 bases, and 9 bases lay in between. The CDR3 spans 11 residues.

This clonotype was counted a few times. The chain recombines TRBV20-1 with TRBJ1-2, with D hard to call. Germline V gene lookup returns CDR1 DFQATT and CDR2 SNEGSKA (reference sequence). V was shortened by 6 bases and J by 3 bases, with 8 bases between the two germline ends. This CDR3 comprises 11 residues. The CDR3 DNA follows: TGCAGTGCCGGGAGTTACTATGGCTACACCTTC. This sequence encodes CSAGSYYGYTF.

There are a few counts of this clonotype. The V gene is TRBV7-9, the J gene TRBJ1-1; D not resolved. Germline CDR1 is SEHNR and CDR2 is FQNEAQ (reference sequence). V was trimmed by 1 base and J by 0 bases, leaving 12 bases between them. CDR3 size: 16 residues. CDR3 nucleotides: TGTGCCAGCAGCTTAGTTGGTGGACGGATGAACACTGAAGCTTTCTTT. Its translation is CASSLVGGRMNTEAFF.

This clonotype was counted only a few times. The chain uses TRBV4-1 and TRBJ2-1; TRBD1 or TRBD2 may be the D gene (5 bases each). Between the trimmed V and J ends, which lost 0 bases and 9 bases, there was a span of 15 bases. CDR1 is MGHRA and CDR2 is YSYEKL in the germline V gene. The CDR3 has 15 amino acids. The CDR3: CASSQDPRGRGEQFF. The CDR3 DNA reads TGCGCCAGCAGCCAAGATCCTAGGGGACGGGGTGAGCAGTTCTTC.

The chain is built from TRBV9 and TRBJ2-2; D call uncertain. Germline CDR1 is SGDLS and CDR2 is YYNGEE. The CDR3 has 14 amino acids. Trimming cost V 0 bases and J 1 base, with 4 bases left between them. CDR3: CASSVGWNTGELFF. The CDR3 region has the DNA TGTGCCAGCAGCGTAGGGTGGAACACCGGGGAGCTGTTTTTT.

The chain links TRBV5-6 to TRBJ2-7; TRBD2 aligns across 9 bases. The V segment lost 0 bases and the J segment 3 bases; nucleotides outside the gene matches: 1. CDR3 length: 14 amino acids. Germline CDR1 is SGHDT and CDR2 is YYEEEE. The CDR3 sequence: CASSLGTSDYEQYF. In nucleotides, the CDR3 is TGTGCCAGCAGCTTGGGGACTAGCGACTACGAGCAGTACTTC.

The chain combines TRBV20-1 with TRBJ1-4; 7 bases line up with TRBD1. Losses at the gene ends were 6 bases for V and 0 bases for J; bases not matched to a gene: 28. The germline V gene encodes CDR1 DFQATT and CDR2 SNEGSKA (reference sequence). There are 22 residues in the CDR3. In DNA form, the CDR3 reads TGCAGTGCGAAGTGGGGGGGTTCCCCGACAGGGACCGATTACCCAACTAATGAAAAACTGTTTTTT. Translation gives CSAKWGGSPTGTDYPTNEKLFF.

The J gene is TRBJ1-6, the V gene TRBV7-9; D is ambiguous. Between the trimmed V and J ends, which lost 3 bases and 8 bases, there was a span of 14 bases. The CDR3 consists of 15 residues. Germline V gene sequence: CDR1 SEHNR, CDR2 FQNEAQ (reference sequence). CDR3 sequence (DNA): TGTGCCAGCAGCTTCTCCGCAGGAGATGATTCACCCCTCCACTTT. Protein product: CASSFSAGDDSPLHF.

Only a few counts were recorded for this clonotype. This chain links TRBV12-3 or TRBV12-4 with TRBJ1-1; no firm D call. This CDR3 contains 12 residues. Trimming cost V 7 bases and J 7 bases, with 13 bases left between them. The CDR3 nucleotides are TGTGCCAGCACCGTATTGGGGAGTGAAGCTTTCTTT. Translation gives CASTVLGSEAFF.

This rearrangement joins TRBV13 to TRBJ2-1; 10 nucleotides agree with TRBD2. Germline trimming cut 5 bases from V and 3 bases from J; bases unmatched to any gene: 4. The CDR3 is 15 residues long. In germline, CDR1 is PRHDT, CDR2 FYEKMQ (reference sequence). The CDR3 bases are TGTGCCAGCAGCCGAAGCGGGGGGGACTACAATGAGCAGTTCTTC. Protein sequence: CASSRSGGDYNEQFF.

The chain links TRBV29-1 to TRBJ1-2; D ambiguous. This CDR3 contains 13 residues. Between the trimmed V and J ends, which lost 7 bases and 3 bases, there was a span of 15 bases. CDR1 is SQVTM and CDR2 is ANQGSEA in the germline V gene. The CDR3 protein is CSAQGGDDYGYTF. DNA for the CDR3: TGCAGCGCCCAAGGTGGGGATGACTATGGCTACACCTTC.

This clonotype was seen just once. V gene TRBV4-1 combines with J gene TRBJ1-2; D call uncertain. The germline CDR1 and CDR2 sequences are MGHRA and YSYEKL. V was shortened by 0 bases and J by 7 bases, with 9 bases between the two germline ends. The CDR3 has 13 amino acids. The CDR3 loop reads CASSQDPRSGYTF. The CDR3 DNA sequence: TGCGCCAGCAGCCAAGACCCCAGGAGTGGCTACACCTTC.

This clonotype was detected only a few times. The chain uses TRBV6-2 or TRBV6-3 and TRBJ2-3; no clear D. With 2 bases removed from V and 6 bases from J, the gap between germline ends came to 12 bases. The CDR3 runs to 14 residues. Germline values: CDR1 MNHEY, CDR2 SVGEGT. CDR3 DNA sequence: TGTGCCAGCAGTTACGGGTACCGCCGGGATACGCAGTATTTT. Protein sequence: CASSYGYRRDTQYF.

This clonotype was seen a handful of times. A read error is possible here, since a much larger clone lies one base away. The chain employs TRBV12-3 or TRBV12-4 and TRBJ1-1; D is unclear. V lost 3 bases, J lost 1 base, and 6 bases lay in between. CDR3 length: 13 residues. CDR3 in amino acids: CASSFRENTEAFF. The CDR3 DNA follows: TGTGCCAGCAGTTTTCGGGAGAACACTGAAGCTTTCTTT.

The chain's CDR3 is CASSLAIEGNIQYF. CDR3 nucleotides: TGTGCCAGCAGCTTAGCCATTGAGGGGAACATTCAGTACTTC. The chain couples TRBV7-9 to TRBJ2-4; perhaps D is TRBD1 or TRBD2 (5 bases each). Germline CDR1 and CDR2: SEHNR and FQNEAQ (reference sequence). V was clipped by 0 bases and J by 7 bases, with 10 bases between them. This CDR3 contains 14 residues.

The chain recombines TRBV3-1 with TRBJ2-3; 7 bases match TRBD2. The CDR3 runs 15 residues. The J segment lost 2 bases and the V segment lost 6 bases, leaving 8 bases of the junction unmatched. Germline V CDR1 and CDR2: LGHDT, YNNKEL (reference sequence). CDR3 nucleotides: TGTGCCAGCAGGGACCGGGACTACCCCACAGATACGCAGTATTTT. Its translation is CASRDRDYPTDTQYF.

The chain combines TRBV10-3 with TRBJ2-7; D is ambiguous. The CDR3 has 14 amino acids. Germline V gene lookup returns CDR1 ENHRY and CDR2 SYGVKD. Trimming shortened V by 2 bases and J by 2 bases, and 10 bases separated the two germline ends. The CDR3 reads CAISEEALTYEQYF. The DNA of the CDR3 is TGTGCCATCAGTGAGGAGGCCCTTACCTACGAGCAGTACTTC.

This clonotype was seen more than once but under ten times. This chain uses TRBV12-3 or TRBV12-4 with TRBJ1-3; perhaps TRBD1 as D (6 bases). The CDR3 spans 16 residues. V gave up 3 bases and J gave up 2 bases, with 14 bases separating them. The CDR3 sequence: CASSFALPGAGNTIYF. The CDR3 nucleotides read TGTGCCAGCAGTTTCGCGCTGCCAGGGGCTGGAAACACCATATATTTT.

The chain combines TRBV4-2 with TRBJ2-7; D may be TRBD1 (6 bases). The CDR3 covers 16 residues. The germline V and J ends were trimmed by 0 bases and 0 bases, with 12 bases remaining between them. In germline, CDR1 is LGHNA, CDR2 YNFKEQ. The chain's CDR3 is CASSQEGGASSYEQYF. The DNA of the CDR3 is TGTGCCAGCAGCCAAGAAGGGGGAGCGAGCTCCTACGAGCAGTACTTC.

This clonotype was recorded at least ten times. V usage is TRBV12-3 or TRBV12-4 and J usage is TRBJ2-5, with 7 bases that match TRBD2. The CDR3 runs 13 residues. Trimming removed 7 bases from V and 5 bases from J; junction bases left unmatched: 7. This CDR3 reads CASNNREDETQYF. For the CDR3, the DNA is TGTGCCAGCAATAACCGGGAGGATGAGACCCAGTACTTC.

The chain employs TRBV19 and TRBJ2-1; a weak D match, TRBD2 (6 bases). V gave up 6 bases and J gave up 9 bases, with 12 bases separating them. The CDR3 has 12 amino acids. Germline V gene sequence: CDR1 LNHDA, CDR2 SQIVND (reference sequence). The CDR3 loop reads CASSGLTREQFF. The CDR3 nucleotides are TGTGCCAGTAGCGGACTAACGCGTGAGCAGTTCTTC.

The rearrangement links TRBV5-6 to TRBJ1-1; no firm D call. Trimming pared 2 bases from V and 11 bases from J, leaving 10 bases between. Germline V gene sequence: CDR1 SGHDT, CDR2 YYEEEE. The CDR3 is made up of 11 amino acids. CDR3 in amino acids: CASSFGSGAFF. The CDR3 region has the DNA TGTGCCAGCAGCTTTGGGTCCGGGGCTTTCTTT. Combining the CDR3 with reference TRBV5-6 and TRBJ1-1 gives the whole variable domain DAGVTQSPTHLIKTRGQQVTLRCSPKSGHDTVSWYQQALGQGPQFIFQYYEEEERQRGNFPDRFSGHQFPNYSSELNVNALLLGDSALYLCASSFGSGAFFGQGTRLTVV.

The CDR3 DNA reads as TGTGCCACCAGCAGAGAAGCTCTAGGGGCCTACGAGCAGTACTTC. Its translation: CATSREALGAYEQYF. V usage is TRBV15 and J usage is TRBJ2-7; D may be TRBD1 (5 bases). Germline loops: CDR1 LNHNV, CDR2 YYDKDF (reference sequence). V lost 0 bases and J 2 bases, leaving 11 bases between the germline ends. CDR3 length equals 15 residues.

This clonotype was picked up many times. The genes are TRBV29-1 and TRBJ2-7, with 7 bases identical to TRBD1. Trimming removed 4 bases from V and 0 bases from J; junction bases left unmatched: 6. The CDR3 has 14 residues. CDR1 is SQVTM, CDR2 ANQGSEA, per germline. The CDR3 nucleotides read TGCAGCGTTGCGACGACAGGGAGCTCCTACGAGCAGTACTTC. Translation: CSVATTGSSYEQYF.

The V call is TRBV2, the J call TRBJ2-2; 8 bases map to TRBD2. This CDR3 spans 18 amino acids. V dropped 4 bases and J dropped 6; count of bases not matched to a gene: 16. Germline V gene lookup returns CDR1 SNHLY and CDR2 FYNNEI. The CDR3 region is CASSVSSGPGTDAGELFF. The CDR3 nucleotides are TGTGCCAGCAGTGTTTCTAGCGGGCCTGGAACTGATGCCGGGGAGCTGTTTTTT.